This TCR beta chain was sequenced in a study of T cell repertoires in cytomegalovirus infection. Overall study: The public TCR beta signatures pointed to both CMV infection and matching HLA type.

Study-wide results and limits: Public TCR beta family frequency separated CMV-and-HLA carriers, including in an independent cohort.

CDR1 is SEHNR, CDR2 FQNEAQ, per germline (reference sequence). The CDR3 is 14 amino acids. V was trimmed by 3 bases and J by 2 bases, leaving 10 bases between them. TCRdb reanalysed the reads using MiXCR and keeps one entry per CDR3 protein. The sample carries hundreds of thousands of distinct CDR3 sequences, 8% to 10% recorded once. This clonotype has at least ten counts. Its target is not known. The clonotype was recovered from a human donor in good health (CMV status not recorded). Some clones in this sample may be carry-over from other donors' samples. Sequenced input: PBMCs. The chain is built from TRBV7-9 and TRBJ2-5; a weak D match, TRBD1 (5 bases). This CDR3 is CASSFPTEQETQYF. The CDR3 nucleotides read TGTGCCAGCAGCTTCCCGACAGAGCAAGAGACCCAGTACTTC.